This T cell receptor (beta chain) comes out of a study of radiation and T cells in renal cell carcinoma. Study-level background: Nephrectomy followed 15 Gy stereotactic body radiation by 4 weeks.

The time point: baseline pretreatment blood. This sample's treatment: 15 Gy SBRT to primary tumor, nephrectomy 4 weeks later. Whole-study results and caveats: Top tumor clonotypes rose in blood 2 weeks post-radiation, then contracted.

The method was immunoSEQ multiplex PCR; TCRdb's version includes in-frame clones alone and lacks a portion of them. The profile covers some 150,000 clones, with roughly 84% appearing a single time and around 12% taken by the ten largest. This CDR3 comprises 15 residues. With V trimmed by 4 bases and J by 8 bases, 8 bases remained unmatched. CDR1 and CDR2 from the germline V gene are GTSNPN and SVGIG (reference sequence). The sample holds many counts of this clone. Its antigen is undetermined. Sequenced material: blood, taken from a patient whose treatment included radiotherapy and nephrectomy. The rearrangement links TRBV30 to TRBJ1-6, with TRBD1 identical over 10 bases. This receptor was taken from a woman aged 45-60 years with renal cell carcinoma. CDR3 protein: CAWKGDRGLDSPLHF. CDR3 bases: TGTGCCTGGAAAGGGGACAGGGGATTGGATTCACCCCTCCACTTT.